These 3 T cell receptor beta chains originate from one sample sequenced in a study of cytomegalovirus exposure and HLA in healthy donors. PCR amplification relied on 60 Vbeta primers (plus 13 Jbeta primers). Here immunoSEQ multiplex PCR was the method, and the copy in TCRdb shows in-frame clones only, minus some. The data hold approximately 70,000 clones, with around three quarters observed a single time. The material sequenced was PBMCs. These TCRs come from a man aged 45-60 years in good health and CMV-seronegative.

The chain has TRBV4-1 and TRBJ2-7; 10 bases line up with TRBD1. CDR3 length: 14 residues. Trimming removed 4 bases from V and 2 bases from J; junction bases left unmatched: 2. Germline loops: CDR1 MGHRA, CDR2 YSYEKL. CDR3 amino acids: CASSPGTGAYEQYF. For the CDR3, the DNA is TGCGCCAGCAGCCCCGGGACAGGGGCCTACGAGCAGTACTTC.

The V gene is TRBV19, the J gene TRBJ2-7; 10 nucleotides agree with TRBD2. The CDR3 has 15 amino acids. Germline V gives CDR1 LNHDA, CDR2 SQIVND (reference sequence). Trimming at V came to 6 bases and at J to 4 bases, leaving 9 bases not matched to a gene. CDR3 residues: CASSDASGGLYEQYF. The DNA of the CDR3 is TGTGCCAGTAGCGATGCTAGCGGGGGCCTTTACGAGCAGTACTTC.

The V and J genes are TRBV6-5 and TRBJ2-7, with 11 bases fitting TRBD1. CDR3 length: 15 amino acids. CDR1 and CDR2 from the germline V gene are MNHEY and SVGAGI. After removal of 4 bases from V and 4 bases from J, the junction contained 6 bases not matched to a gene. The DNA of the CDR3 is TGTGCCAGCAGTTTCCGGGACAGGGGGGGGTACGAGCAGTACTTC. Translation gives CASSFRDRGGYEQYF.